This T cell receptor beta chain was captured in a study of T-cell memory formation after mild COVID-19. TCRdb independently ran MiXCR on the 5' RACE reads; one entry per CDR3 protein. The table shows more than 350,000 distinct CDR3 sequences, with approximately 21% occurring only once. The germline gives CDR1 PRHDT, CDR2 FYEKMQ (reference sequence). The CDR3 is made up of 15 amino acids. The V end was cut by 2 bases, the J end by 7 bases, with 14 bases between. This rearrangement joins TRBV13 to TRBJ2-2; D not certain. The receptor comes from an adult woman who had mild COVID-19 (a few samples of this study predate the infection). Cell type and time point are not known. Source material: PBMCs or a T cell subset sorted from them (not recorded which). The CDR3 coding sequence is TGTGCCAGCAGCTTATCAGGATTGGCAGGCGGGGAGCTGTTTTTT. Translating gives CASSLSGLAGGELFF.